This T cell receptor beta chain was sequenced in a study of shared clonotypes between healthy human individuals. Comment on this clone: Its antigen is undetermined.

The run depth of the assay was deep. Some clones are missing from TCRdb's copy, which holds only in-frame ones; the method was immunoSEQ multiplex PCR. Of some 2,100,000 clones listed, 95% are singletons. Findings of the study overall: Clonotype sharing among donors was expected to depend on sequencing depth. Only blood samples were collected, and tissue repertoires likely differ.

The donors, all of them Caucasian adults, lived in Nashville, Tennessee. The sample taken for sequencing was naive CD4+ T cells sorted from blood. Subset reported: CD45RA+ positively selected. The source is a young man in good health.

CDR3 loop: CASSGGGAYNEQFF. CDR3 DNA sequence: TGTGCCAGCAGTGGCGGGGGAGCCTACAATGAGCAGTTCTTC. The J gene is TRBJ2-1, the V gene TRBV6-5; the match to TRBD2 covers 7 bases. The CDR3 extends over 14 amino acids. After removal of 5 bases from V and 2 bases from J, the junction contained 3 bases not matched to a gene. From germline, CDR1 is MNHEY and CDR2 SVGAGI.